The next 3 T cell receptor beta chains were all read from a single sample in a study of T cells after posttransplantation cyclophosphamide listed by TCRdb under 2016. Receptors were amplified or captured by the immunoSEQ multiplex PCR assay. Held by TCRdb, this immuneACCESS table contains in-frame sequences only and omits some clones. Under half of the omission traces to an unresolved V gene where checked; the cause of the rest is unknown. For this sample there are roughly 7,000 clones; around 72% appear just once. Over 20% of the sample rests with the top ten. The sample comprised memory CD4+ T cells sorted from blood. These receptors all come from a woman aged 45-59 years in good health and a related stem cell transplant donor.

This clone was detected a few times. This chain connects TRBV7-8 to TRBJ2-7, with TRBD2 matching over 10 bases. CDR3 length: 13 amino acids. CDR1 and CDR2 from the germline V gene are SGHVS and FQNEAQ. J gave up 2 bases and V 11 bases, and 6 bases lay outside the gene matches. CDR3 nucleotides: TGTGCCGGTTCCGGACTAGCGGCCTACGAGCAGTACTTC. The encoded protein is CAGSGLAAYEQYF.

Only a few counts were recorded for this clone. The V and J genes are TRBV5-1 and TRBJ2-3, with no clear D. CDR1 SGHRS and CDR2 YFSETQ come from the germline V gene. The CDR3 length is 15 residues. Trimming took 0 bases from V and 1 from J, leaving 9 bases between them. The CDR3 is CASSLEAARTDTQYF. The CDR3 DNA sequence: TGCGCCAGCAGCTTGGAAGCTGCCCGCACAGATACGCAGTATTTT.

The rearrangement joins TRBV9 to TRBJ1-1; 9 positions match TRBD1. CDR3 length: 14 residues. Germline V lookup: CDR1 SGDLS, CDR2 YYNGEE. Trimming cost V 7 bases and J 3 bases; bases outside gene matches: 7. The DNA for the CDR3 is TGTGCCAGCTCGTGGGACAGGGATGACACTGAAGCTTTCTTT. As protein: CASSWDRDDTEAFF.